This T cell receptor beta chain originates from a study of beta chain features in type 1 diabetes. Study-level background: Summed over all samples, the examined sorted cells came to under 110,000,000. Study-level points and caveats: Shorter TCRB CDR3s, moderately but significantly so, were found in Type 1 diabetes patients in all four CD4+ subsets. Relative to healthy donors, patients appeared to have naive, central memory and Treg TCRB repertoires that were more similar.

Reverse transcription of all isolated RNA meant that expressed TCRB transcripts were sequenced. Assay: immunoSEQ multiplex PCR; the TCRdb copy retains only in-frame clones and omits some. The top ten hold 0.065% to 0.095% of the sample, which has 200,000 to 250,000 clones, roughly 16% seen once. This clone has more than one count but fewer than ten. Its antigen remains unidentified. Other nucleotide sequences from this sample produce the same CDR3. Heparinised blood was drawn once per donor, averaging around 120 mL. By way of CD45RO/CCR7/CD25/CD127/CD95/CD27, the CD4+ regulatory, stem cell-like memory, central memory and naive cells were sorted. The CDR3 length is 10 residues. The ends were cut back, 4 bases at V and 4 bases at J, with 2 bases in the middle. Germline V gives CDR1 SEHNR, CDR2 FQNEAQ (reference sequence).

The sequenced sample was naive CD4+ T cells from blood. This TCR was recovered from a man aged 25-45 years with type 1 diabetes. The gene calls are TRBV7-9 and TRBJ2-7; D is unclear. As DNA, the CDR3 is TGTGCCAGCAGCTCATACGAGCAGTACTTC. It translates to CASSSYEQYF.